Detailed here is one T cell receptor beta chain. The data originate from a study of blood T cell repertoires in COVID-19. Whole-study context: In each case, the material was cDNA or gDNA derived from T cells, B-cell-depleted T cells, or PBMCs.

Germline V gene sequence: CDR1 MDHEN, CDR2 SYDVKM. Unmatched junction bases numbered 4, after V lost 5 bases and J lost 7 bases. The CDR3 spans 14 residues. Enrollees, about 18 to 89 years old, lived in about two dozen US areas. Recovered Cohort 3 donors showed two negative PCRs, clearance, or symptom resolution. In the source study's methods: Using reference gene primer amplification, nucleated cell counts were estimated. Libraries were prepared by immunoSEQ multiplex PCR; TCRdb keeps only in-frame clonotypes and omits some of them. The V and J calls and clone size are taken from that table; D and trimming were inferred from the DNA. The sample records 250,000 to 350,000 clones, 70% to 90% being singletons.

This receptor was identified in a woman aged 25-40 years who had recovered from COVID-19. Source material: PBMCs or T cells enriched from blood (not recorded which). The rearrangement joins TRBV28 to TRBJ1-6; TRBD1 matches 8 bases. The chain's CDR3 is CASSPGQGNSPLHF. Written as DNA, the CDR3 is TGTGCCAGCAGTCCCGGACAGGGCAATTCACCCCTCCACTTT.